The 26 T cell receptor beta chains in this list originate from one sample, sequenced in a study of beta chain features in type 1 diabetes. Study-wide results and caveats: TCRB CDR3 length was moderately but significantly reduced in all four CD4+ subsets of Type 1 diabetes patients.

Their cognate antigens are unknown. Reverse transcribing all isolated RNA meant expressed TCRB transcripts were sequenced. Clones were read by immunoSEQ multiplex PCR, and TCRdb kept only the in-frame ones, dropping some. This sample carries approximately 170,000 clones, 7.8% of them seen once, and the ten largest clones take 0.94%. The sample taken for sequencing was central memory CD4+ T cells from blood. These receptors all come from a woman in her 40s with type 1 diabetes.

This clone was counted a few times. The CDR3 sequence: CASSPRGGETDTQYF. As DNA, the CDR3 is TGTGCCAGCAGCCCACGTGGAGGGGAGACAGATACGCAGTATTTT. The V call is TRBV7-2, the J call TRBJ2-3, with D perhaps matching TRBD2 (6 bases). This CDR3 region has 15 residues. Trimming took off 5 bases at V and 3 bases at J, with 15 bases between the two ends. Germline loops: CDR1 SGHTA, CDR2 FQGNSA.

This clone turned up a few times. The chain has TRBV2 and TRBJ1-6, with 9 nucleotides matching TRBD1. The CDR3 spans 14 residues. In germline, CDR1 is SNHLY, CDR2 FYNNEI. J gave up 8 bases and V 6 bases, and 5 bases lay outside the gene matches. In nucleotides, the CDR3 is TGTGCCAGCAGCAAGGGACAGGGTTATTCACCCCTCCACTTT. Protein: CASSKGQGYSPLHF.

This clone was picked up a small number of times. V usage is TRBV19 and J usage is TRBJ1-1; D is unresolved. This CDR3 region has 15 residues. V lost 0 bases and J 6 bases, leaving 14 bases between the germline ends. Germline V CDR1 and CDR2: LNHDA, SQIVND (reference sequence). CDR3 sequence: CASSIEGRRTAEAFF. In DNA form, the CDR3 reads TGTGCCAGTAGTATAGAGGGCAGGAGGACGGCTGAAGCTTTCTTT.

The rearrangement joins TRBV7-9 to TRBJ2-1, with D possibly TRBD2 on 5 matching bases. Looked up from germline, CDR1 is SEHNR and CDR2 is FQNEAQ (reference sequence). The CDR3 contains 14 residues. V dropped 5 bases and J dropped 9 bases, with 17 bases sitting between them. CDR3 protein: CASSLPREVSEQFF. The CDR3 DNA reads TGTGCCAGCAGCCTCCCCCGGGAAGTGAGTGAGCAGTTCTTC.

V and J are TRBV27 and TRBJ1-6; 9 bases line up with TRBD1. V trimming: 3 bases; J trimming: 8 bases; junction bases outside the gene matches: 5. The CDR3 contains 15 residues. Germline loops: CDR1 MNHEY, CDR2 SMNVEV (reference sequence). The CDR3 region has the DNA TGTGCCAGCAGTTTGAGGGGACAGGGTCATTCACCCCTCCACTTT. Its translation is CASSLRGQGHSPLHF.

This clone was seen only a few times. The sample carries other DNA sequences with the same CDR3. The rearrangement uses TRBV4-1 and TRBJ2-5; D gene ambiguous. There are 15 residues in the CDR3. Germline loops: CDR1 MGHRA, CDR2 YSYEKL. Trimming removed 0 bases at V and 0 bases at J, with 8 bases between. In nucleotides, the CDR3 is TGCGCCAGCAGCCAAGAGGGCAGGCACCAAGAGACCCAGTACTTC. This gives the protein CASSQEGRHQETQYF.

The rearrangement uses TRBV7-8 and TRBJ1-2, with 8 positions matching TRBD1. Germline CDR1 reads SGHVS; CDR2 reads FQNEAQ. Trimming at V came to 6 bases and at J to 4 bases, leaving 16 bases not matched to a gene. This CDR3 comprises 17 residues. This chain's CDR3 is CASRPLTIGQGGYGYTF. The CDR3 DNA reads as TGTGCCAGCAGGCCTCTTACTATAGGACAGGGAGGCTATGGCTACACCTTC.

The chain couples TRBV28 to TRBJ1-1; the match to TRBD1 covers 7 bases. In germline, CDR1 is MDHEN, CDR2 SYDVKM. Trimming cost V 3 bases and J 5 bases; bases outside gene matches: 12. This CDR3 has 16 residues. In DNA, the CDR3 is TGTGCCAGCAGTTTGCGTCCGGGCAGGGGGAATACTGAAGCTTTCTTT. This codes for CASSLRPGRGNTEAFF. The complete variable domain, with remaining parts taken from reference TRBV28 and TRBJ1-1, reads DVKVTQSSRYLVKRTGEKVFLECVQDMDHENMFWYRQDPGLGLRLIYFSYDVKMKEKGDIPEGYSVSREKKERFSLILESASTNQTSMYLCASSLRPGRGNTEAFFGQGTRLTVV.

This clone was seen a few times. J is TRBJ2-3 and V is TRBV6-6; 7 nucleotides agree with TRBD1. The CDR3 spans 16 residues. With 5 bases clipped from V and 0 bases from J, the junction kept 8 bases outside the gene matches. The V gene's germline CDR1 is MNHNY and CDR2 SVGAGI (reference sequence). CDR3 region: CASSQGQEISTDTQYF. The DNA for the CDR3 is TGTGCCAGCAGTCAAGGACAGGAAATTAGCACAGATACGCAGTATTTT.

This clone appeared a few times. The J gene is TRBJ2-1, the V gene TRBV7-8, with a tentative D call TRBD1 (7 bases). V lost 4 bases and J lost 6, with 16 bases in between. Germline V gives CDR1 SGHVS, CDR2 FQNEAQ. The length of the CDR3 is 15 residues. The CDR3 reads CASSSRGDRSNEQFF. The CDR3 DNA is TGTGCCAGCAGCTCTAGGGGGGACAGATCCAATGAGCAGTTCTTC.

This clone has just a few counts. The chain joins TRBV5-1 to TRBJ2-5, with no clear D. CDR1 SGHRS and CDR2 YFSETQ come from the germline V gene. Trimming took 0 bases from V and 1 from J, leaving 7 bases between them. There are 14 residues in the CDR3. Here the CDR3 DNA reads TGCGCCAGCAGCTTGGGAGACTTCCAAGAGACCCAGTACTTC. It yields the protein CASSLGDFQETQYF.

This clone was observed at least ten times. The rearrangement joins TRBV18 to TRBJ2-3; D may be TRBD2 (6 bases). This CDR3 contains 16 residues. CDR1 is KGHSH and CDR2 is LQKENI in the germline V gene. The germline V and J ends were trimmed by 0 bases and 1 base, with 11 bases remaining between them. CDR3 in DNA: TGTGCCAGCTCACCACCCCGCGGGACCCGCACAGATACGCAGTATTTT. Translated, it gives CASSPPRGTRTDTQYF.

This clone was found a few times. V is TRBV2 and J is TRBJ2-2; D uncertain. From germline, CDR1 is SNHLY and CDR2 FYNNEI. The length of the CDR3 is 15 residues. Trimming shortened V by 2 bases and J by 8 bases, and 15 bases separated the two germline ends. CDR3 amino acids: CASSETPHSLGELFF. The CDR3 coding sequence is TGTGCCAGCAGTGAAACCCCTCACTCTCTGGGGGAGCTGTTTTTT.

The genes are TRBV15 and TRBJ1-3, with 7 bases identical to TRBD1. Trimming cost V 5 bases and J 0 bases; bases outside gene matches: 7. The CDR3 is made up of 16 amino acids. CDR1 LNHNV and CDR2 YYDKDF come from the germline V gene (reference sequence). In DNA form, the CDR3 reads TGTGCCACCAGCCTCCGGGACAGCCTCTCTGGAAACACCATATATTTT. Translation gives CATSLRDSLSGNTIYF.

Concerning this clone: The same CDR3 also results from other DNA sequences found in this sample. For the CDR3, the DNA is TGCGCCAGCAGCTTAGAGGGACAGGGTAATCAGCCCCAGCATTTT. This translates into CASSLEGQGNQPQHF. V gene TRBV5-1 combines with J gene TRBJ1-5; 9 nucleotides agree with TRBD1. The CDR3 consists of 15 residues. The germline gives CDR1 SGHRS, CDR2 YFSETQ. With V trimmed by 2 bases and J by 4 bases, 4 bases remained unmatched.

This clone was seen more than once but under ten times. The V and J genes are TRBV5-1 and TRBJ2-7; 8 bases are shared with TRBD2. Trimming removed 4 bases from V and 3 bases from J; junction bases left unmatched: 9. CDR3 length equals 15 residues. The germline gives CDR1 SGHRS, CDR2 YFSETQ. CDR3 sequence reads: CASSPRGSGSYEQYF. The DNA of the CDR3 is TGCGCCAGCAGCCCAAGGGGAAGCGGGAGCTACGAGCAGTACTTC.

The chain couples TRBV7-2 to TRBJ2-2; a possible D gene is TRBD2 (6 bases). CDR1 is SGHTA, CDR2 FQGNSA, per germline. The CDR3 extends over 19 amino acids. Trimming took 5 bases from V and 3 from J, leaving 25 bases between them. The CDR3 DNA is TGTGCCAGCAGCCGGCCGGAGGAGGCGGGGAACCTTTACACCGGGGAGCTGTTTTTT. It yields the protein CASSRPEEAGNLYTGELFF.

This clone has a handful of counts. This chain joins TRBV5-1 and TRBJ2-7, with D possibly being TRBD1 (6 bases). CDR1 is SGHRS, CDR2 YFSETQ, per germline. The CDR3 is 16 amino acids. V lost 5 bases to trimming and J lost 2 bases, with 20 bases between them. This CDR3 reads CASRIDGGSRAYEQYF. For the CDR3, the DNA is TGCGCCAGCAGAATTGATGGGGGCTCCAGGGCCTACGAGCAGTACTTC.

This clone was recorded a few times. This chain joins TRBV18 and TRBJ2-7; 8 bases fit TRBD2. This CDR3 is 14 amino acids long. The germline V gene has CDR1 KGHSH and CDR2 LQKENI. V lost 8 bases and J lost 4; bases outside the gene matches: 10. The CDR3 DNA follows: TGTGCCAGCCGAAGGGGTAGCGGGACATACGAGCAGTACTTC. Residues: CASRRGSGTYEQYF. Using reference TRBV18 and TRBJ2-7 for the parts outside the CDR3, the full variable domain is NAGVMQNPRHLVRRRGQEARLRCSPMKGHSHVYWYRQLPEEGLKFMVYLQKENIIDESGMPKERFSAEFPKEGPSILRIQQVVRGDSAAYFCASRRGSGTYEQYFGPGTRLTVT.

This chain uses TRBV19 with TRBJ2-7, with D perhaps TRBD1 (6 bases). This CDR3 has 13 residues. CDR1 and CDR2 from the germline V gene are LNHDA and SQIVND (reference sequence). V lost 2 bases and J lost 6, with 11 bases in between. The CDR3 DNA follows: TGTGCCAGTAGTATAAACAGGGACGGCGAGCAGTACTTC. Its translation is CASSINRDGEQYF.

V and J are TRBV29-1 and TRBJ2-3; D may be TRBD1 (5 bases). This CDR3 region has 14 residues. V was clipped by 1 base and J by 1 base, with 9 bases between them. Per germline, CDR1 SQVTM and CDR2 ANQGSEA. The CDR3 bases are TGCAGCGTTGAAGTAGGGGCAGGCACAGATACGCAGTATTTT. Amino acid sequence: CSVEVGAGTDTQYF.

The rearrangement uses TRBV7-9 and TRBJ1-4; D gene ambiguous. CDR1 SEHNR and CDR2 FQNEAQ come from the germline V gene (reference sequence). The CDR3 has 13 residues. V lost 1 base and J 10 bases, leaving 10 bases between the germline ends. The CDR3 coding sequence is TGTGCCAGCAGCTTAGAGGAAGGAGTAAAACTGTTTTTT. This encodes CASSLEEGVKLFF.

This clone has more than one count but fewer than ten. The CDR3 region has the DNA TGCGCCAGCGGGGGACAGGGTGTAGGAGATACGCAGTATTTT. Its translation is CASGGQGVGDTQYF. The rearrangement joins TRBV5-1 to TRBJ2-3; 9 nucleotides line up with TRBD1. V lost 7 bases and J lost 5; bases outside the gene matches: 8. Looked up from germline, CDR1 is SGHRS and CDR2 is YFSETQ. This CDR3 is built from 14 residues. Filled out from reference TRBV5-1 and TRBJ2-3, the complete variable domain reads KAGVTQTPRYLIKTRGQQVTLSCSPISGHRSVSWYQQTPGQGLQFLFEYFSETQRNKGNFPGRFSGRQFSNSRSEMNVSTLELGDSALYLCASGGQGVGDTQYFGPGTRLTVL.

This clone was seen a handful of times. The genes are TRBV2 and TRBJ2-7; 7 positions match TRBD2. Trimming removed 3 bases from V and 1 base from J; junction bases left unmatched: 3. This CDR3 comprises 14 residues. The V gene's germline CDR1 is SNHLY and CDR2 FYNNEI. The CDR3 region has the DNA TGTGCCAGCAGTGAGCTAGCGGATTCCTACGAGCAGTACTTC. Its protein product is CASSELADSYEQYF.

J is TRBJ2-1 and V is TRBV19; 10 bases are a match to TRBD2. V shed 5 bases, J shed 2 bases, and the junction held 3 bases outside the gene matches. Germline V gene sequence: CDR1 LNHDA, CDR2 SQIVND (reference sequence). CDR3 size: 15 residues. This CDR3 reads CASSFSGGTYNEQFF. The CDR3 nucleotides are TGTGCCAGTAGTTTTAGCGGGGGGACCTACAATGAGCAGTTCTTC.

This clone was detected a few times. The rearrangement links TRBV29-1 to TRBJ1-1; TRBD1 is a possible D gene (5 bases). Germline V gives CDR1 SQVTM, CDR2 ANQGSEA. The CDR3 length is 12 residues. V was cut by 7 bases and J by 4 bases, with 13 bases left in between. Here the CDR3 reads CSGGGGFTEAFF. The DNA of the CDR3 is TGCAGCGGTGGGGGGGGATTCACTGAAGCTTTCTTT.